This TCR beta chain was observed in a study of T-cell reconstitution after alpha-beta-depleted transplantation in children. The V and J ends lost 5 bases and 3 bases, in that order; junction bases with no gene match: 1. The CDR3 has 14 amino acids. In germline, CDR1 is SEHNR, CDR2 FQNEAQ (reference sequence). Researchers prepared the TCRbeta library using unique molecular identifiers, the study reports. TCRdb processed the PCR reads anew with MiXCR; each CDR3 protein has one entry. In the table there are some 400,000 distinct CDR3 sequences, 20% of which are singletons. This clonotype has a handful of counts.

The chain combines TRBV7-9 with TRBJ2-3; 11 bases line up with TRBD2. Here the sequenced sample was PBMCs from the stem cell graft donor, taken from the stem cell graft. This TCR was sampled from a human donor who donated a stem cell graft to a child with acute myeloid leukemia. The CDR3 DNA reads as TGTGCCAGCAGCGCTAGCGGGAGGACAGATACGCAGTATTTT. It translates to CASSASGRTDTQYF.